The entry below gives a single T cell receptor beta chain sequence along with its context. Its antigen is currently unknown. The data were taken from a study of blood T cells in healthy people across ages. Study-level points and caveats: Unknown donor CMV status possibly confounded expanded clonotype changes. Investigators viewed diversity estimates from one million T cells as underestimates, the study reported.

Germline CDR1 and CDR2: SQVTM and ANQGSEA. The CDR3 spans 13 residues. The junction had 6 bases not matched to a gene; V was cut back by 2 bases and J by 8 bases. A second PCR, run for about 6 to 12 cycles, used a sample-barcoded 5' primer plus a J-beta primer mix. Every sample returned 2.5 million or more CDR3-containing paired-end reads. TCRdb reprocessed the 5' RACE reads with MiXCR, giving one entry per CDR3 protein. This sample has under 2,000,000 distinct CDR3 sequences; about 49% occur once, and the top ten carry 2.1%. The chain uses TRBV29-1 and TRBJ1-1, with TRBD1 identical over 9 bases. Sequencing was done on a sample of blood. The clonotype comes from a middle-aged woman in good health. The DNA for the CDR3 is TGCAGCGTTGAAAAATCCACAGGGGGCGAAGCTTTCTTT. Its translation is CSVEKSTGGEAFF.